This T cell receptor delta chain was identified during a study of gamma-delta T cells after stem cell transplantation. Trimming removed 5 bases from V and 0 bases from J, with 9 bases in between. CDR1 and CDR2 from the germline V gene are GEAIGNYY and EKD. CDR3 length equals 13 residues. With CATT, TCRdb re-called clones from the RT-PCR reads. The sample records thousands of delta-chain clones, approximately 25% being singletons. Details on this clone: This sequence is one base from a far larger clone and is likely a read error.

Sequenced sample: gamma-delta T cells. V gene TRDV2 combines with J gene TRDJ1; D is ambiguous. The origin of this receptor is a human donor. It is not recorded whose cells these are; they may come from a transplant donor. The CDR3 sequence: CACGAPNTDKLIF. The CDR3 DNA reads TGTGCCTGTGGCGCCCCTAACACCGATAAACTCATCTTT.